This TCR beta chain came from a study of T cell repertoires in cytomegalovirus infection. Study-wide context: Public TCR beta signatures were indicative of both CMV infection and a matching HLA type. General study findings and limits: The ex vivo response showed dominance by HLA-C-restricted CMV-specific TCR beta clonotypes.

The germline CDR1 and CDR2 sequences are SGHVS and FNYEAQ. The CDR3 spans 15 residues. Trimming shortened V by 2 bases and J by 0 bases, and 10 bases separated the two germline ends. From the reads, TCRdb called clonotypes with MiXCR, one entry per CDR3 protein. The sample shows about a million distinct CDR3 sequences, roughly 30% of them seen only once. At least ten counts were recorded for this clonotype. Its antigen is not identified. Sequences were derived from cultured CD8+ T cells from PBMCs, sampled from culture after CMV antigen stimulation. The chain links TRBV7-6 to TRBJ1-1; D is unresolved. This receptor was taken from a human donor in good health (CMV status not recorded). Some clones in this sample may be carry-over from other donors' samples. The CDR3 coding sequence is TGTGCCAGCAGCTTAATGACGGGAGTGAACACTGAAGCTTTCTTT. Translating it yields CASSLMTGVNTEAFF.